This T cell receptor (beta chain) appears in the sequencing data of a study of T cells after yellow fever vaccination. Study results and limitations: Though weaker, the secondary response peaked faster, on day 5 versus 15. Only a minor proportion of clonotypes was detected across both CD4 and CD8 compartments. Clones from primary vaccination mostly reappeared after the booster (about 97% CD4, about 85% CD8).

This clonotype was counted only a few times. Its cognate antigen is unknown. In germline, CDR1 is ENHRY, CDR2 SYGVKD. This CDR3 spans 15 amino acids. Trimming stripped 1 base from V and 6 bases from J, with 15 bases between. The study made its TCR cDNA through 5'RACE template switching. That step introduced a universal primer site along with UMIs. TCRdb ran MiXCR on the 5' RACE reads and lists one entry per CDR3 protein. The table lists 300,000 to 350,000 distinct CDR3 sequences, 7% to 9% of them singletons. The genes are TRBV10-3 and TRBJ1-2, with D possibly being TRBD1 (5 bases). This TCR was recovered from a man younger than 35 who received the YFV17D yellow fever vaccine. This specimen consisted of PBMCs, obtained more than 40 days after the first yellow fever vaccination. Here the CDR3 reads CAISEFGGLADGYTF. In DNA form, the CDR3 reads TGTGCCATCAGTGAGTTTGGGGGACTCGCCGATGGCTACACCTTC.